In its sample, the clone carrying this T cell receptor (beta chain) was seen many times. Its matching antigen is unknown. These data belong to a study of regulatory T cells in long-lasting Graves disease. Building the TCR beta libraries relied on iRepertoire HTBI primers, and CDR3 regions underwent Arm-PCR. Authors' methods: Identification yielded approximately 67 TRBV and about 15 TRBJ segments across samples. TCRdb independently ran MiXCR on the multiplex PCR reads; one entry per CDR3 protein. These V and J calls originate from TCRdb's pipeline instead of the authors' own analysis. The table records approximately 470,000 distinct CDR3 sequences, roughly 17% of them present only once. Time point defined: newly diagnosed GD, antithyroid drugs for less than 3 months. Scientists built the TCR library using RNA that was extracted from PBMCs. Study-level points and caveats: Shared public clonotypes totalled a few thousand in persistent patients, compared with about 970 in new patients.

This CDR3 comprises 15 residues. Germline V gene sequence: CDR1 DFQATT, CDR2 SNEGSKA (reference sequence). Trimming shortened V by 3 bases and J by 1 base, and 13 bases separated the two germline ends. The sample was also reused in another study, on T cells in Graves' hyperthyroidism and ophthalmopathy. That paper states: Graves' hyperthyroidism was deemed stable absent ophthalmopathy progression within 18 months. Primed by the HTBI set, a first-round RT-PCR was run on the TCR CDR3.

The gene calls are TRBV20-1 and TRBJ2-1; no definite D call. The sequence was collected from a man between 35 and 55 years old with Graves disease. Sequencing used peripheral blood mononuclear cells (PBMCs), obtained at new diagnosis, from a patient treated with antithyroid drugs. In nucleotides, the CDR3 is TGCAGTGCTAGGAAGGGCCACATTTCCTACAATGAGCAGTTCTTC. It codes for CSARKGHISYNEQFF.